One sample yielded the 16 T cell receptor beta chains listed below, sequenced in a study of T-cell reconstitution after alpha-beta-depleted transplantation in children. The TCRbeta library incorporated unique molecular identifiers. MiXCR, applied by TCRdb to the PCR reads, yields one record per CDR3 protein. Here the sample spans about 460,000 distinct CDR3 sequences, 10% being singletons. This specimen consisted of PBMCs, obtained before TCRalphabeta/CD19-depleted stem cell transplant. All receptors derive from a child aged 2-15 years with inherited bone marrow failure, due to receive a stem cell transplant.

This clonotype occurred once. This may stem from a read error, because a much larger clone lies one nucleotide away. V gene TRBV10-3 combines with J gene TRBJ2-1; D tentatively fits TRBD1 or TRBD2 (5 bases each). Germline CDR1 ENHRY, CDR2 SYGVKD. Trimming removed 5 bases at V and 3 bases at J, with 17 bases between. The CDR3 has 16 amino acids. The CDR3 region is CAISSTGRSCYNEQFF. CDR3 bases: TGTGCCATCAGTTCCACGGGACGGAGCTGCTACAATGAGCAGTTCTTC.

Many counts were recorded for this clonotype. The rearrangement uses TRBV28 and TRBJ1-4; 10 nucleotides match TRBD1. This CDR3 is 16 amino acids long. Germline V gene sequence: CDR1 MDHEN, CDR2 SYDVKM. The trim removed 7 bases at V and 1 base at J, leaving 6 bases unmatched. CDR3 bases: TGTGCCAGCATGGGACAGGGGATTTTAACTAATGAAAAACTGTTTTTT. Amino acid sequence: CASMGQGILTNEKLFF. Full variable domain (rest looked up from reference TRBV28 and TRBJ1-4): DVKVTQSSRYLVKRTGEKVFLECVQDMDHENMFWYRQDPGLGLRLIYFSYDVKMKEKGDIPEGYSVSREKKERFSLILESASTNQTSMYLCASMGQGILTNEKLFFGSGTQLSVL.

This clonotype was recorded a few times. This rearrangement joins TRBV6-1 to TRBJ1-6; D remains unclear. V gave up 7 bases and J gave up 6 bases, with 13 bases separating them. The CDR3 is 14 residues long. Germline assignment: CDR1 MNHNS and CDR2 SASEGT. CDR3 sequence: CASTLTDGNSPLHF. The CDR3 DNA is TGTGCCAGCACTCTAACGGACGGTAATTCACCCCTCCACTTT.

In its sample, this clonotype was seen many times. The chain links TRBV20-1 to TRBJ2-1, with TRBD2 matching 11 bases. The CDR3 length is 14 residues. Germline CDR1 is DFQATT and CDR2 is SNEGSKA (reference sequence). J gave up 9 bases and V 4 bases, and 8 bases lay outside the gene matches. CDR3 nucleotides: TGCAGTGCTAATAGCGGGAGGGCCCTAGTTGAGCAGTTCTTC. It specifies CSANSGRALVEQFF.

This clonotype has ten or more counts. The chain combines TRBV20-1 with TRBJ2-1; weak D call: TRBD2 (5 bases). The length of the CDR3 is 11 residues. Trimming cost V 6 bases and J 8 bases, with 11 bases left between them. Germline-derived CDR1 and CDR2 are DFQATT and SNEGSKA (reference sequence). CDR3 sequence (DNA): TGCAGTGCGGTCACTAGACATGAGCAGTTCTTC. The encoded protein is CSAVTRHEQFF.

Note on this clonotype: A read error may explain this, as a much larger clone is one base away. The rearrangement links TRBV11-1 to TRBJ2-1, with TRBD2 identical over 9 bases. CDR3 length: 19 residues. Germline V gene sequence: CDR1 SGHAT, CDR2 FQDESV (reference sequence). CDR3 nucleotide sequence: TGTGCCAGCAGCTTCGTGGAGGGTCTAGCGGGAATCTCCTACAATGAGCGGTTCTTC. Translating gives CASSFVEGLAGISYNERFF.

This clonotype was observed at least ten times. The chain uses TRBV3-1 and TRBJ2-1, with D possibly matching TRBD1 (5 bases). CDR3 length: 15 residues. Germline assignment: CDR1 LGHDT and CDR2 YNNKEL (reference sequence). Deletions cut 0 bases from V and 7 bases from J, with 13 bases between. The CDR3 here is CASSQDRAGWNEQFF. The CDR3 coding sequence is TGTGCCAGCAGCCAAGATCGGGCAGGGTGGAATGAGCAGTTCTTC.

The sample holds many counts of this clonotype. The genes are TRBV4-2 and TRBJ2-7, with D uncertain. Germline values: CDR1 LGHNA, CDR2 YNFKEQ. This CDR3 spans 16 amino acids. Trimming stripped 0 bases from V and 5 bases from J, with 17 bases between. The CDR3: CASSQDGVTIRNEQYF. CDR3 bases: TGTGCCAGCAGCCAAGATGGTGTAACCATTCGAAACGAGCAGTACTTC.

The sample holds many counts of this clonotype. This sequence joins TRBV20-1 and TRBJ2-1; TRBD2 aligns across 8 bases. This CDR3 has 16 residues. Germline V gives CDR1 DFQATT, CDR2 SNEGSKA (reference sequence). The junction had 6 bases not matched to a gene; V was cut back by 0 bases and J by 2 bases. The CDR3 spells CSARDFSGKPYNEQFF. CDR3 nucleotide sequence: TGCAGTGCTAGAGATTTTAGCGGGAAACCCTACAATGAGCAGTTCTTC.

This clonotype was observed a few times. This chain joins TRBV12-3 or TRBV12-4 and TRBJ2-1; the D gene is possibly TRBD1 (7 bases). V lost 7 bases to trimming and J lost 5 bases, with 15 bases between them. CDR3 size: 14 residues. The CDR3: CASTAGQTNNEQFF. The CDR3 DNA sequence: TGTGCCAGCACCGCGGGACAGACCAACAATGAGCAGTTCTTC.

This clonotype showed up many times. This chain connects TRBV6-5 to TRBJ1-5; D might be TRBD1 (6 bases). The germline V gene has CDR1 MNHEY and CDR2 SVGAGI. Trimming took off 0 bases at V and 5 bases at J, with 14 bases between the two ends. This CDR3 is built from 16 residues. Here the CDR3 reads CASSYSYAGADQPQHF. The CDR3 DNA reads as TGTGCCAGCAGTTACTCGTATGCAGGGGCGGATCAGCCCCAGCATTTT.

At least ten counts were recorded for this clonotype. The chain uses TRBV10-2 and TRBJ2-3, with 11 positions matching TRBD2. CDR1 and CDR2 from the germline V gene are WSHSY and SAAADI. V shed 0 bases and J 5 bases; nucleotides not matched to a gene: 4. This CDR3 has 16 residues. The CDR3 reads CASSESSGRAGDTQYF. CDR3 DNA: TGCGCCAGCAGTGAGTCTAGCGGGAGGGCAGGAGATACGCAGTATTTT.

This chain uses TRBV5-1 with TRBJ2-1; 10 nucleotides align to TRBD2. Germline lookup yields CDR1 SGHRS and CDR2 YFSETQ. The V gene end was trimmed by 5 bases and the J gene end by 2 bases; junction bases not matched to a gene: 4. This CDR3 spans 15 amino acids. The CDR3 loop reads CASRSGRAAYNEQFF. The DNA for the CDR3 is TGCGCCAGCAGGAGCGGGAGGGCCGCCTACAATGAGCAGTTCTTC.

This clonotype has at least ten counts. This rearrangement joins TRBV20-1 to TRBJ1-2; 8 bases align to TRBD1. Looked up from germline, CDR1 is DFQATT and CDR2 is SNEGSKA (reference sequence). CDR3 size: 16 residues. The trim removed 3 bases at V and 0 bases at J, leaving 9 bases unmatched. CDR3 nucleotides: TGCAGTGCTAGCATACAGGGGGTAACGACTAACTATGGCTACACCTTC. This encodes CSASIQGVTTNYGYTF.

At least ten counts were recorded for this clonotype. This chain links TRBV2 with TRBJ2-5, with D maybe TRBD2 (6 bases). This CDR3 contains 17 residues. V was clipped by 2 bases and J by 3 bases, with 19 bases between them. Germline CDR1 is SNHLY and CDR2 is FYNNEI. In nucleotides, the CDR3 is TGTGCCAGCAGTGAACGGGTCGGGAGAATAAGGGAAGAGACCCAGTACTTC. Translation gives CASSERVGRIREETQYF.

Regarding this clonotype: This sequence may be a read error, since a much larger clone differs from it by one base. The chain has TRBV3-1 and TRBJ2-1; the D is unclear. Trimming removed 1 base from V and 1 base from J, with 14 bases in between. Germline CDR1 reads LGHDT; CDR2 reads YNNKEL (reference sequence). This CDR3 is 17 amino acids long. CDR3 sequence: CASSQGYAGRSYNEQFF. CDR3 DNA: TGTGCCAGCAGCCAAGGGTACGCCGGGCGTTCCTACAATGAGCAGTTCTTC.